The 23 T cell receptor beta chains reported below all come from one sample, sequenced in a study of OX40 agonist ivuxolimab in advanced cancers. Clones were sequenced by immunoSEQ multiplex PCR, and TCRdb holds only the in-frame ones, with some missing. The table lists some 77,000 clones, 88% of them singletons. Sequencing was performed on CD4+ or CD8+ T cells sorted from blood, taken in a trial of the OX40 agonist ivuxolimab. The receptors derive from an adult with an advanced solid tumor such as melanoma, head and neck, liver or kidney cancer.

Of note for this clone: In the same sample, other DNA sequences code for this CDR3. The genes are TRBV5-1 and TRBJ1-4; D is possibly TRBD1 (5 bases). The CDR3 covers 15 residues. Germline V gene data show CDR1 as SGHRS and CDR2 as YFSETQ. The V and J ends lost 0 bases and 3 bases respectively, with 9 bases between them. The CDR3 loop reads CASSLAGGANEKLFF. CDR3 in DNA: TGCGCCAGCAGCTTGGCCGGAGGGGCTAATGAAAAACTGTTTTTT. Combining the CDR3 with reference TRBV5-1 and TRBJ1-4 gives the whole variable domain KAGVTQTPRYLIKTRGQQVTLSCSPISGHRSVSWYQQTPGQGLQFLFEYFSETQRNKGNFPGRFSGRQFSNSRSEMNVSTLELGDSALYLCASSLAGGANEKLFFGSGTQLSVL.

This chain joins TRBV2 and TRBJ2-3; D is unresolved. This CDR3 spans 15 amino acids. Per the germline V gene, CDR1 is SNHLY and CDR2 is FYNNEI. Deletions cut 0 bases from V and 1 base from J, with 8 bases between. CDR3 region: CASSEALPGTDTQYF. Here the CDR3 DNA reads TGTGCCAGCAGTGAAGCGCTTCCGGGCACAGATACGCAGTATTTT. The complete variable domain, with remaining parts taken from reference TRBV2 and TRBJ2-3, reads EPEVTQTPSHQVTQMGQEVILRCVPISNHLYFYWYRQILGQKVEFLVSFYNNEISEKSEIFDDQFSVERPDGSNFTLKIRSTKLEDSAMYFCASSEALPGTDTQYFGPGTRLTVL.

This clone appeared a few times. The CDR3 coding sequence is TGTGCCTGGAGTGGCAGGGGGCTTTCGAACACTGAAGCTTTCTTT. Its translation: CAWSGRGLSNTEAFF. The chain has TRBV30 and TRBJ1-1, with 8 bases that match TRBD1. CDR1 is GTSNPN and CDR2 is SVGIG in the germline V gene (reference sequence). This CDR3 is built from 15 residues. Germline trimming cut 1 base from V and 1 base from J; bases unmatched to any gene: 5.

The chain couples TRBV6-1 to TRBJ1-5, with a possible D match to TRBD1 (6 bases). The CDR3 length is 13 residues. With 6 bases removed from V and 7 bases from J, the gap between germline ends came to 13 bases. Germline values: CDR1 MNHNS, CDR2 SASEGT. Written as DNA, the CDR3 is TGTGCCAGCAGATGGGCAGGGGAACAGCCCCAGCATTTT. Translating gives CASRWAGEQPQHF.

V usage is TRBV9 and J usage is TRBJ2-5; TRBD2 agrees at 10 bases. Trimming at V came to 0 bases and at J to 5 bases, leaving 10 bases not matched to a gene. This CDR3 contains 17 residues. Per the germline V gene, CDR1 is SGDLS and CDR2 is YYNGEE. CDR3 loop: CASSVVLAGGIGETQYF. The CDR3, as DNA: TGTGCCAGCAGCGTAGTATTAGCGGGAGGTATTGGGGAGACCCAGTACTTC.

The chain links TRBV7-8 to TRBJ1-1, with D unresolved. Germline CDR1 and CDR2: SGHVS and FQNEAQ. The CDR3 is made up of 11 amino acids. V dropped 9 bases and J dropped 3 bases, with 8 bases sitting between them. CDR3 in DNA: TGTGCCAGTTTACGCGACACTGAAGCTTTCTTT. It yields the protein CASLRDTEAFF. The variable domain in full, with the rest retrieved from reference TRBV7-8 and TRBJ1-1, is GAGVSQSPRYKVAKRGQDVALRCDPISGHVSLFWYQQALGQGPEFLTYFQNEAQLDKSGLPSDRFFAERPEGSVSTLKIQRTQQEDSAVYLCASLRDTEAFFGQGTRLTVV.

This sequence joins TRBV2 and TRBJ1-1, with D unclear. V dropped 2 bases and J dropped 8 bases, with 3 bases sitting between them. The CDR3 loop spans 10 amino acids. CDR1 is SNHLY and CDR2 is FYNNEI in the germline V gene. CDR3 bases: TGTGCCAGCAGTGAACAGGAAGCTTTCTTT. Its translation is CASSEQEAFF.

This clone was recorded a few times. The V gene is TRBV6-5, the J gene TRBJ1-5; tentatively, D is TRBD1 (6 bases). The CDR3 has 13 residues. The V end was cut by 6 bases, the J end by 6 bases, with 12 bases between. CDR1 MNHEY and CDR2 SVGAGI come from the germline V gene. The CDR3: CASSMTGGQPQHF. In DNA form, the CDR3 reads TGTGCCAGCAGCATGACAGGAGGTCAGCCCCAGCATTTT.

The rearrangement links TRBV5-4 to TRBJ1-1; 7 nucleotides line up with TRBD1. The germline CDR1 and CDR2 sequences are SGHNT and YYREEE (reference sequence). CDR3 length equals 13 residues. The J segment lost 6 bases and the V segment lost 4 bases, leaving 6 bases of the junction unmatched. DNA of the CDR3: TGTGCCAGCAGCGAGGAGGGGGCCTCTGAAGCTTTCTTT. It specifies CASSEEGASEAFF.

A single count supports this clone. V usage is TRBV2 and J usage is TRBJ1-2; TRBD1 is a possible D gene (6 bases). The germline V and J ends were trimmed by 6 bases and 4 bases, with 15 bases remaining between them. The germline CDR1 and CDR2 sequences are SNHLY and FYNNEI. The CDR3 runs 14 residues. CDR3 region: CASSTDSKFYGYTF. The CDR3, as DNA: TGTGCCAGCAGCACGGACAGCAAGTTCTATGGCTACACCTTC.

This chain connects TRBV5-1 to TRBJ1-5; no clear D gene. Germline V gene sequence: CDR1 SGHRS, CDR2 YFSETQ. The V end was cut by 2 bases, the J end by 0 bases, with 3 bases between. The CDR3 extends over 13 amino acids. In DNA, the CDR3 is TGCGCCAGCAGCTTCGATAGCAATCAGCCCCAGCATTTT. Translating gives CASSFDSNQPQHF. Variable domain in full (rest from reference TRBV5-1 and TRBJ1-5): KAGVTQTPRYLIKTRGQQVTLSCSPISGHRSVSWYQQTPGQGLQFLFEYFSETQRNKGNFPGRFSGRQFSNSRSEMNVSTLELGDSALYLCASSFDSNQPQHFGDGTRLSIL.

The rearrangement links TRBV30 to TRBJ1-5; 7 bases line up with TRBD1. CDR1 is GTSNPN, CDR2 SVGIG, per germline (reference sequence). After removal of 2 bases from V and 2 bases from J, the junction contained 6 bases not matched to a gene. CDR3 length: 15 residues. This CDR3 reads CAWSRTGGGNQPQHF. DNA for the CDR3: TGTGCCTGGAGTCGGACAGGTGGTGGCAATCAGCCCCAGCATTTT.

The chain has TRBV29-1 and TRBJ2-3; the D gene is possibly TRBD2 (5 bases). The germline V and J ends were trimmed by 2 bases and 3 bases, with 12 bases remaining between them. The CDR3 length is 14 residues. Germline V gene data show CDR1 as SQVTM and CDR2 as ANQGSEA. The CDR3 sequence is CSVEKASGTDTQYF. The CDR3 DNA reads as TGCAGCGTTGAAAAGGCCTCGGGGACAGATACGCAGTATTTT.

The chain joins TRBV2 to TRBJ1-2; 7 bases match TRBD1. J lost 2 bases, V lost 6 bases, and 9 bases had no gene match. Germline loops: CDR1 SNHLY, CDR2 FYNNEI. CDR3 size: 15 residues. The CDR3 here is CASSQRQGENYGYTF. As DNA, the CDR3 is TGTGCCAGCAGCCAGAGACAGGGTGAAAACTATGGCTACACCTTC.

The chain links TRBV6-4 to TRBJ2-5, with TRBD2 identical over 8 bases. Trimming took 4 bases from V and 0 from J; bases not matched to a gene: 4. The CDR3 extends over 15 amino acids. Germline assignment: CDR1 MRHNA and CDR2 SNTAGT. For the CDR3, the DNA is TGTGCCAGCAGTGGCGGGGGGCTAAACCAAGAGACCCAGTACTTC. This gives the protein CASSGGGLNQETQYF.

The J gene is TRBJ2-5, the V gene TRBV2; TRBD1 matches 8 bases. Germline assignment: CDR1 SNHLY and CDR2 FYNNEI. The V gene end was trimmed by 7 bases and the J gene end by 1 base; junction bases not matched to a gene: 5. This CDR3 has 14 amino acids. The CDR3 sequence: CASNHRGAQETQYF. The CDR3 coding sequence is TGTGCCAGCAATCACAGGGGGGCCCAAGAGACCCAGTACTTC.

The rearrangement joins TRBV11-2 to TRBJ2-1; TRBD2 is a possible D gene (5 bases). The V gene lost 8 bases and the J gene lost 7 bases, with 12 bases spanning the gap. CDR1 and CDR2 from the germline V gene are SGHAT and FQNNGV. The CDR3 sequence is 12 residues long. In DNA, the CDR3 is TGTGCCAGCCGTTCTAGCTTGAATGAGCAGTTCTTC. Residues: CASRSSLNEQFF.

In DNA, the CDR3 is TGTGCCAGTAGTATTTATTCAGCCCCGCTGGTTAACACTGAAGCTTTCTTT. The encoded protein is CASSIYSAPLVNTEAFF. The J gene is TRBJ1-1, the V gene TRBV19; D is unclear. CDR1 and CDR2 from the germline V gene are LNHDA and SQIVND (reference sequence). This CDR3 has 17 residues. The V gene lost 3 bases and the J gene lost 2 bases, with 19 bases spanning the gap.

The genes are TRBV7-2 and TRBJ2-1; 9 nucleotides align to TRBD2. With 3 bases clipped from V and 7 bases from J, the junction kept 7 bases outside the gene matches. The germline gives CDR1 SGHTA, CDR2 FQGNSA. The CDR3 is 15 residues long. The CDR3 coding sequence is TGTGCCAGCAGCTTGAGGGGCGGGAGGGCGAATGAGCAGTTCTTC. Protein sequence: CASSLRGGRANEQFF.

The CDR3 loop is CASSDGPRTGNTIYF. DNA of the CDR3: TGTGCCAGTAGCGACGGGCCTCGTACTGGAAACACCATATATTTT. The gene calls are TRBV19 and TRBJ1-3; D not resolved. Germline loops: CDR1 LNHDA, CDR2 SQIVND (reference sequence). This CDR3 has 15 residues. Trimming left V 6 bases short and J 2 bases short, with 14 bases between.

The V call is TRBV7-2, the J call TRBJ2-7; TRBD1 agrees at 9 bases. The CDR3 has 15 residues. Germline CDR1 and CDR2: SGHTA and FQGNSA. V dropped 7 bases and J dropped 2; count of bases not matched to a gene: 9. The CDR3 DNA is TGTGCCAGCACCCCAACCGGGACAGGGCCCTACGAGCAGTACTTC. Its translation: CASTPTGTGPYEQYF.

The rearrangement uses TRBV28 and TRBJ2-1, with TRBD1 matching 7 bases. The V gene's germline CDR1 is MDHEN and CDR2 SYDVKM. The CDR3 totals 15 residues. V trimming: 5 bases; J trimming: 3 bases; junction bases outside the gene matches: 7. The CDR3 sequence: CASSPTGANYNEQFF. The CDR3 nucleotides read TGTGCCAGCAGTCCAACAGGGGCCAACTACAATGAGCAGTTCTTC.

The chain links TRBV5-5 to TRBJ2-3; 9 bases map to TRBD2. V shed 4 bases, J shed 7 bases, and the junction held 13 bases outside the gene matches. The CDR3 consists of 16 residues. Germline V CDR1 and CDR2: SGHKS, YYEKEE (reference sequence). Here the CDR3 DNA reads TGTGCCAGCAGCACGGCCTTAGCGGGAGCTTTGTATACGCAGTATTTT. Protein product: CASSTALAGALYTQYF.